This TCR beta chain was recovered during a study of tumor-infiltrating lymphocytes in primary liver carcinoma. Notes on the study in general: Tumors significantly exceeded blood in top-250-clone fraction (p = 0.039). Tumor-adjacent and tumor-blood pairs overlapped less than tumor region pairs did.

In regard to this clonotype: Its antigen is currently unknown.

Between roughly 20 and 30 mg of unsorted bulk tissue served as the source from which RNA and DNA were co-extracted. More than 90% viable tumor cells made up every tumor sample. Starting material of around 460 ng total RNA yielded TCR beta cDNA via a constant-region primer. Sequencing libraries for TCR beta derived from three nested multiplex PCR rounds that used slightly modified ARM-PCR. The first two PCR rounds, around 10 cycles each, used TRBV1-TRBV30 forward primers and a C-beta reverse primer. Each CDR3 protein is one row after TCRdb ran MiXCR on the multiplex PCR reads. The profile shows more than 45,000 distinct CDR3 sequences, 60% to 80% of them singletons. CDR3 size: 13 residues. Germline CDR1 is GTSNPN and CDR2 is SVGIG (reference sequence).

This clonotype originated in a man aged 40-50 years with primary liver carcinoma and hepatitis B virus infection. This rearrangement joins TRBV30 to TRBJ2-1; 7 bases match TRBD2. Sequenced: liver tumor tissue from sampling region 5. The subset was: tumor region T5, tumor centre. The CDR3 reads CVRSPSGNNEQFF. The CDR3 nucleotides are TGTGTGCGGAGTCCCAGCGGGAACAATGAGCAGTTCTTC.